This record concerns one T cell receptor (beta chain) sequence. Naive CD8 cells were CD45RO-negative, positively selected for CCR7, excluding terminally differentiated effector memory CD45RA+ cells. The ends lost 8 bases at V and 3 bases at J; junction bases unmatched: 6. The CDR3 loop spans 13 amino acids. The V gene's germline CDR1 is MNHEY and CDR2 SVGAGI. The data are from a study of shared clonotypes between healthy human individuals. Method: immunoSEQ multiplex PCR; TCRdb's copy keeps in-frame clones and lacks some. The sample holds about 2.1 million clones, about 93% seen once. The TCR sequence derives from a man aged 18 to 30 in good health. Some clones in this sample may be carry-over from other donors' samples. This chain connects TRBV6-5 to TRBJ2-5, with TRBD1 identical over 7 bases. The sequenced material came from naive CD8+ T cells from PBMCs. The CDR3 DNA follows: TGTGCCAGCTCTATCGACAGGGAAGAGACCCAGTACTTC. This encodes CASSIDREETQYF.